This paragraph reports one T cell receptor beta chain. The record originates from a study of T cell responses to AZD1222 COVID-19 vaccine. Here immunoSEQ multiplex PCR was the method, and the copy in TCRdb shows in-frame clones only, minus some. The table lists about 130,000 clones, roughly 87% of them singletons. The CDR3 length is 17 residues. Germline V lookup: CDR1 MDHEN, CDR2 SYDVKM. The trim removed 3 bases at V and 4 bases at J, leaving 8 bases unmatched. The chain has TRBV28 and TRBJ2-2; TRBD1 matches 10 bases. The clonotype comes from an adult in good health. This sample comprised peripheral blood, obtained on day 0 of MenACWY control vaccination. CDR3 in DNA: TGTGCCAGCAGTTTCTTCTCGGACAGGGGGAGCACCGGGGAGCTGTTTTTT. Protein: CASSFFSDRGSTGELFF.